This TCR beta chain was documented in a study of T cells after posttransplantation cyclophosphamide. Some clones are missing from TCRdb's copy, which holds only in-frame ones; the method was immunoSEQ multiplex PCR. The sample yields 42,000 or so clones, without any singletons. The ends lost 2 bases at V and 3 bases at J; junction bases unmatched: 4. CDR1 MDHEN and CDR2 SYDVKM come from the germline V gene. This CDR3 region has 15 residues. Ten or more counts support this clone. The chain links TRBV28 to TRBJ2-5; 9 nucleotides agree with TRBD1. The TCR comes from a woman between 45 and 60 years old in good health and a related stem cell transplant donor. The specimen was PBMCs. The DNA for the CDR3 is TGTGCCAGCAGTTTAGGCGGGACAGGGAAAGAGACCCAGTACTTC. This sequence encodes CASSLGGTGKETQYF. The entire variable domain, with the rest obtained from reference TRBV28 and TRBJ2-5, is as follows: DVKVTQSSRYLVKRTGEKVFLECVQDMDHENMFWYRQDPGLGLRLIYFSYDVKMKEKGDIPEGYSVSREKKERFSLILESASTNQTSMYLCASSLGGTGKETQYFGPGTRLLVL.